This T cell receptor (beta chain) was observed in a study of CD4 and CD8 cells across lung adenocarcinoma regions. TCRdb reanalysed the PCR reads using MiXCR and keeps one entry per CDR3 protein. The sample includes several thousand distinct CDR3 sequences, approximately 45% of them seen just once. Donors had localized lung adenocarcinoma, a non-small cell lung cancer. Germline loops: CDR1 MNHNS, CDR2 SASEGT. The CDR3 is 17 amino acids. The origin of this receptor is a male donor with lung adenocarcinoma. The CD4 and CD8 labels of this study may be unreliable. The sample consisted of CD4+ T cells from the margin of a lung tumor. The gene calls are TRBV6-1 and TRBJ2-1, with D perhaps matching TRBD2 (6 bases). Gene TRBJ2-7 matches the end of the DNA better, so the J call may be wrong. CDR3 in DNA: TGTGCCAGCAGTCATAACCGGCCTAGCGAACGGGGGTACGAGCAGTACTTC. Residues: CASSHNRPSERGYEQYF.